Shown below are 2 T cell receptor beta chains from a single sample sequenced in a study of cytomegalovirus exposure and HLA in healthy donors. PCR used 60 Vbeta primers and 13 Jbeta primers. Here immunoSEQ multiplex PCR was the method, and the copy in TCRdb shows in-frame clones only, minus some. The sample carries roughly 100,000 clones, 60% to 80% recorded once. Sequencing input: PBMCs. Source of these receptors: a female donor in good health and CMV-seronegative.

The chain joins TRBV4-1 to TRBJ1-2, with 7 nucleotides matching TRBD1. The CDR3 contains 17 residues. Germline CDR1 reads MGHRA; CDR2 reads YSYEKL. The V gene end was trimmed by 2 bases and the J gene end by 1 base; junction bases not matched to a gene: 10. CDR3 in DNA: TGCGCCAGCAGCCAACCGCCGGGACAGTCGATTAACTATGGCTACACCTTC. Protein product: CASSQPPGQSINYGYTF.

This clone was picked up a small number of times. The chain employs TRBV7-9 and TRBJ2-1; D remains unclear. Germline V CDR1 and CDR2: SEHNR, FQNEAQ (reference sequence). V gave up 8 bases and J gave up 7 bases, with 12 bases separating them. This CDR3 comprises 12 residues. The DNA of the CDR3 is TGTGCCAGCCGGTTCTTCGGGAATGAGCAGTTCTTC. Translating it yields CASRFFGNEQFF.